This T cell receptor beta chain was identified in a study of cytomegalovirus exposure and HLA in healthy donors. Study information: Around 200 million T cells yielded more than 90 million unique TCR beta sequences, as an earlier analysis found. Counted in an early data release were some 81 million unique TCRs from HLA-typed donors.

PCR involved 60 Vbeta and 13 Jbeta primers. Clones were read by immunoSEQ multiplex PCR, and TCRdb kept only the in-frame ones, dropping some. Among more than 65,000 clones listed, around 76% were seen once. Germline CDR1 MNHEY, CDR2 SVGAGI. Trimming removed 6 bases from V and 2 bases from J, with 14 bases in between. The CDR3 loop spans 14 amino acids. Findings of the study overall: An analysis was carried out later, and it reportedly showed fewer N-insertions in an Asian-associated ancestry cluster than the roughly 670-donor mean. One cluster of highly shared sequence variants probably arose as a sequencing artifact.

This clone was seen once. Its antigen is as yet unknown. The V and J genes are TRBV6-5 and TRBJ2-7; D is unclear. The source of this sequence is a man aged 18 to 29 in good health and CMV-seropositive. Material: PBMCs. CDR3 nucleotide sequence: TGTGCCAGCAGGCCCGTAGCCCTCCCCTACGAGCAGTACTTC. Its protein is CASRPVALPYEQYF.